The 3 T cell receptor beta chains below all came from one sample that was sequenced in a study of CD8 T cells in Susac syndrome. After extraction with the RNeasy kit, about 0.45 to 1 ug of the RNA was reverse transcribed using random hexamers. TCRdb passed the immunoSEQ multiplex PCR reads through MiXCR, listing each CDR3 protein once. The sample has around 190,000 distinct CDR3 sequences, 90% to 95% seen once. The sequenced sample consisted of CD4+ T cells from PBMCs. These receptors came from a human donor in good health.

The chain combines TRBV29-1 with TRBJ2-7; no clear D gene. V was pared by 6 bases and J by 2 bases, with 14 bases between. The CDR3 covers 13 residues. Germline CDR1 and CDR2: SQVTM and ANQGSEA. As DNA, the CDR3 is TGCAGCGTGCCTCCCGACGGTACCTACGAGCAGTACGTC. Its protein product is CSVPPDGTYEQYV.

The chain recombines TRBV4-2 with TRBJ2-3, with D tentatively TRBD2 (5 bases). This CDR3 has 16 residues. Trimming took 3 bases from V and 4 from J, leaving 17 bases between them. Germline CDR1 and CDR2: LGHNA and YNFKEQ. CDR3 sequence (DNA): TGTGCCAGCAGCCATACGGCCCCACCGGGATCAGATACGCAGTATTTT. It is translated as CASSHTAPPGSDTQYF.

The chain carries TRBV14 and TRBJ1-4; no firm D call. CDR1 and CDR2 from the germline V gene are SGHDN and FVKESK. V lost 0 bases and J lost 5, with 10 bases in between. The CDR3 has 15 residues. CDR3 bases: TGTGCCAGCAGCCAAGATCCCGCGACGAATGAAAAACTGTTTTTT. Translating it yields CASSQDPATNEKLFF.